This passage covers 12 T cell receptor beta chains from one sample sequenced in a study of post-analysis software for immune sequencing data. Their antigens remain unidentified. Prepared TCR beta cDNA libraries contained unique molecular identifiers. TCRdb fed the PCR reads into MiXCR, producing one record per CDR3 protein. The sample shows about 770,000 distinct CDR3 sequences, roughly 46% of them seen only once. Study-wide findings and caveats: In patients, TRBV5-6, TRBV5-1 and TRBV20-1 belonged to roughly 5 TRBV segments found more frequently than in controls.

Material: blood. The source is a girl aged 10 to 17 with multiple sclerosis.

V is TRBV7-2 and J is TRBJ2-1, with D uncertain. The V and J ends lost 5 bases and 2 bases respectively, with 10 bases between them. The CDR3 is made up of 14 amino acids. Germline lookup yields CDR1 SGHTA and CDR2 FQGNSA. The CDR3 loop reads CASSLGSTYNEQFF. CDR3 coding DNA: TGTGCCAGCAGCCTCGGGTCCACCTACAATGAGCAGTTCTTC.

This clonotype was counted a few times. The chain carries TRBV6-1 and TRBJ2-1; the match to TRBD1 covers 9 bases. Germline loops: CDR1 MNHNS, CDR2 SASEGT. The CDR3 runs to 16 residues. Trimming cost V 4 bases and J 6 bases; bases outside gene matches: 10. Written as DNA, the CDR3 is TGTGCCAGCAGTGCACCGGGACAGGGAGTATTCAATGAGCAGTTCTTC. As protein: CASSAPGQGVFNEQFF.

V and J are TRBV7-6 and TRBJ2-1; the match to TRBD2 covers 10 bases. The CDR3 covers 18 residues. V shed 5 bases, J shed 0 bases, and the junction held 10 bases outside the gene matches. Germline V gives CDR1 SGHVS, CDR2 FNYEAQ. The CDR3 protein is CASSGSGTSASSYNEQFF. The CDR3 DNA is TGTGCCAGCAGCGGATCCGGGACTAGCGCTAGCTCCTACAATGAGCAGTTCTTC.

This clonotype has a single count. V and J are TRBV12-3 or TRBV12-4 and TRBJ2-7; perhaps TRBD2 as D (6 bases). With the DNA end fitting TRBJ2-5 better, the J assignment may be wrong. The CDR3 is 15 residues long. The chain's CDR3 is CASSPKTSKEETQYF. Written as DNA, the CDR3 is TGTGCCAGCAGTCCCAAGACTAGTAAAGAGGAGACCCAGTACTTC.

The genes are TRBV12-3 or TRBV12-4 and TRBJ2-6, with 9 bases matching TRBD1. J gave up 2 bases and V 5 bases, and 7 bases lay outside the gene matches. The CDR3 sequence is 17 residues long. Written as DNA, the CDR3 is TGTGCCAGCAGTCGGCCGGGACAGGGCGCTGGGGCCAACGTCCTGACTTTC. This encodes CASSRPGQGAGANVLTF.

This clonotype has only a few counts. V gene TRBV20-1 combines with J gene TRBJ2-3, with D hard to call. Trimming stripped 0 bases from V and 6 bases from J, with 7 bases between. From germline, CDR1 is DFQATT and CDR2 SNEGSKA (reference sequence). The CDR3 runs 12 residues. CDR3 in DNA: TGCAGTGCTAGAGAAGGCCGGGATACGCAGTATTTT. Protein sequence: CSAREGRDTQYF.

The chain recombines TRBV20-1 with TRBJ2-7, with 10 bases fitting TRBD1. CDR3 length: 13 residues. V trimming: 5 bases; J trimming: 3 bases; junction bases outside the gene matches: 4. Germline V lookup: CDR1 DFQATT, CDR2 SNEGSKA (reference sequence). The CDR3 bases are TGCAGTGCTTCCGGGACAGGGGACTACGAGCAGTACTTC. Translating it yields CSASGTGDYEQYF.

This sequence joins TRBV28 and TRBJ2-5, with a weak D call TRBD1 (6 bases). TRBJ2-7 matches the DNA end more closely, so the J call is doubtful. Germline assignment: CDR1 MDHEN and CDR2 SYDVKM. The CDR3 is made up of 12 amino acids. The CDR3 region is CASSSGVGEQYF. For the CDR3, the DNA is TGTGCCAGCAGCTCAGGGGTAGGCGAGCAGTACTTC.

This clonotype was found a few times. Here the CDR3 reads CASSQALSQGTLSGYTF. The CDR3 DNA sequence: TGTGCCAGCAGCCAAGCCCTAAGTCAAGGGACGTTAAGTGGCTACACCTTC. The chain couples TRBV4-2 to TRBJ1-2, with a possible D match to TRBD1 (5 bases). The CDR3 totals 17 residues. CDR1 is LGHNA and CDR2 is YNFKEQ in the germline V gene. The germline V and J ends were trimmed by 1 base and 7 bases, with 22 bases remaining between them.

A few counts support this clonotype. V gene TRBV6-5 combines with J gene TRBJ2-3, with TRBD1 matching 7 bases. The CDR3 totals 16 residues. CDR1 is MNHEY, CDR2 SVGAGI, per germline. V gave up 2 bases and J gave up 4 bases; unmatched junction bases: 9. The CDR3 protein is CASSYVGGGIADTQYF. Written as DNA, the CDR3 is TGTGCCAGCAGTTACGTAGGGGGCGGTATCGCAGATACGCAGTATTTT.

The chain joins TRBV29-1 to TRBJ2-7, with 10 positions matching TRBD1. This CDR3 region has 15 residues. The germline gives CDR1 SQVTM, CDR2 ANQGSEA. CDR3 protein: CSFALSGTGDHEQYF. Written as DNA, the CDR3 is TGCAGTTTTGCCCTCTCCGGGACAGGGGACCACGAGCAGTACTTC.

This clonotype has more than one count but fewer than ten. This chain connects TRBV12-3 or TRBV12-4 to TRBJ2-3; 9 bases match TRBD2. V shed 1 base, J shed 6 bases, and the junction held 8 bases outside the gene matches. This CDR3 is 16 amino acids long. The CDR3 nucleotides are TGTGCCAGCAGTTTAGGGCTAGCGGGACCCGGGGATACGCAGTATTTT. Translated: CASSLGLAGPGDTQYF.